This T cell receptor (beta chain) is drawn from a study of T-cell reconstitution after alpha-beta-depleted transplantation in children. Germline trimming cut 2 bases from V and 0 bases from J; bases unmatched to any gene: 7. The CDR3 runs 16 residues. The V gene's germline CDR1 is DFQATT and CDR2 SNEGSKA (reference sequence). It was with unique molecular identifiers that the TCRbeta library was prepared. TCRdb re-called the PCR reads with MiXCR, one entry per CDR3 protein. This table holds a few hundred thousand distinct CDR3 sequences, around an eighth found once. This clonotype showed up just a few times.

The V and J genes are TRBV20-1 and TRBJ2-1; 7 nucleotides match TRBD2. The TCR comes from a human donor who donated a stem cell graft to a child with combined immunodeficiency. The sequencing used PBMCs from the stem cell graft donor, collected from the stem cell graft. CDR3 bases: TGCAGTGCTAGACGAAACGGGGGGAACTCCTACAATGAGCAGTTCTTC. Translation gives CSARRNGGNSYNEQFF.